A selection of T cell receptor beta chains follows, all from one sample in a study of blood T cell repertoires in COVID-19. Profiled with immunoSEQ multiplex PCR; TCRdb holds only in-frame clones, not every one. The sample carries over 130,000 clones, 60% to 80% recorded once. Input material: PBMCs or T cells enriched from blood (not recorded which). The origin of the receptors is a woman in her forties or fifties who had recovered from COVID-19. CDR3s include the opening cysteine and the closing phenylalanine or tryptophan. The D gene is left open where the match is weak. A row's size may be missing; if present it is once, few, many or a size class.

d_call: TRBD1; v_call: TRBV29-1; clone_size: once; j_call: TRBJ1-2; cdr3_nt: TGCAGTGCCCGGGACCCAGGGGGTAGCGGCTACACCTTC; cdr3_aa: CSARDPGGSGYTF
d_call: .; v_call: TRBV3-1/TRBV3-2; clone_size: .; j_call: TRBJ2-2; cdr3_nt: TGTGCCAGCAGCACCATACAAATGGTCGGGGAGCTGTTTTTT; cdr3_aa: CASSTIQMVGELFF
d_call: TRBD1; v_call: TRBV19; clone_size: few; j_call: TRBJ2-7; cdr3_nt: TGTGCCAGTAGCCGGACAGGGGGCATCTCCTACGAGCAGTACTTC; cdr3_aa: CASSRTGGISYEQYF
d_call: TRBD2; v_call: TRBV30; clone_size: .; j_call: TRBJ2-1; cdr3_nt: TGTGCCTGGACTAGCGGACATGTTAATGAGCAGTTCTTC; cdr3_aa: CAWTSGHVNEQFF
d_call: .; v_call: TRBV5-1; clone_size: .; j_call: TRBJ1-2; cdr3_nt: TGCGCCAGCAGCCAGACAGGACGTGGCTACACCTTC; cdr3_aa: CASSQTGRGYTF
d_call: TRBD2; v_call: TRBV28; clone_size: .; j_call: TRBJ2-3; cdr3_nt: TGTGCCAGCAGTTTAGGCCTAGCGGGAGGAACAGATACGCAGTATTTT; cdr3_aa: CASSLGLAGGTDTQYF
d_call: .; v_call: TRBV11-2; clone_size: many; j_call: TRBJ2-2; cdr3_nt: TGTGCCAGCAGCTCAGGAACCAACGGGGAGCTGTTTTTT; cdr3_aa: CASSSGTNGELFF
d_call: .; v_call: TRBV7-3; clone_size: few; j_call: TRBJ2-1; cdr3_nt: TGTGCCAGCAGCTTAATACACGAGGGTTACAATGAGCAGTTCTTC; cdr3_aa: CASSLIHEGYNEQFF
d_call: .; v_call: TRBV7-8; clone_size: .; j_call: TRBJ2-3; cdr3_nt: TGTGCCAGCAGCTTAAGACAGGAGAACACAGATACGCAGTATTTT; cdr3_aa: CASSLRQENTDTQYF
d_call: TRBD1; v_call: TRBV10-1; clone_size: few; j_call: TRBJ1-2; cdr3_nt: TGCGCCACCGGACAGGGTCTAAACTATGGCTACACCTTC; cdr3_aa: CATGQGLNYGYTF
d_call: TRBD1; v_call: TRBV27; clone_size: once; j_call: TRBJ1-1; cdr3_nt: TGTGCCAGCAGCTCGGGGGCAGGGGGATACACTGAAGCTTTCTTT; cdr3_aa: CASSSGAGGYTEAFF
d_call: .; v_call: TRBV28; clone_size: .; j_call: TRBJ1-2; cdr3_nt: TGTGCCAGCAGTCTCCCCGGGTTAGGTGGCTACACCTTC; cdr3_aa: CASSLPGLGGYTF
d_call: .; v_call: TRBV30; clone_size: .; j_call: TRBJ1-1; cdr3_nt: TGTGCTCGCAGACCGACAGGCGGGGAAGCTTTCTTT; cdr3_aa: CARRPTGGEAFF
d_call: .; v_call: TRBV5-1; clone_size: .; j_call: TRBJ1-6; cdr3_nt: TGCGCCAGCAGCCGCACGGGCCGCCACGGGACATCACCCCTCCACTTT; cdr3_aa: CASSRTGRHGTSPLHF
d_call: TRBD1; v_call: TRBV16; clone_size: .; j_call: TRBJ1-6; cdr3_nt: TGTGCCAGCAGCCAATCCCCCTTGACAGGGACGGATTCACCCCTCCACTTT; cdr3_aa: CASSQSPLTGTDSPLHF
d_call: .; v_call: TRBV28; clone_size: .; j_call: TRBJ2-7; cdr3_nt: TGTGCCAGCACCTTCCGGAGGGGCTACGAGCAGTACTTC; cdr3_aa: CASTFRRGYEQYF
d_call: .; v_call: TRBV30; clone_size: .; j_call: TRBJ2-7; cdr3_nt: TGTGCCTGGGAAGGCCAAGGGGCTGGTTTAGGCGGACCCTACGAGCAGTACTTC; cdr3_aa: CAWEGQGAGLGGPYEQYF
d_call: TRBD1; v_call: TRBV11-3; clone_size: .; j_call: TRBJ1-3; cdr3_nt: TGTGCCAGCAGCTTTCAGGGGGAGGGAAACACCATATATTTT; cdr3_aa: CASSFQGEGNTIYF
d_call: TRBD1; v_call: TRBV27; clone_size: .; j_call: TRBJ1-5; cdr3_nt: TGTGCCAGCAGTTCCCGGACAGGTGATAGTCAGCCCCAGCATTTT; cdr3_aa: CASSSRTGDSQPQHF
d_call: TRBD1; v_call: TRBV4-2; clone_size: .; j_call: TRBJ1-4; cdr3_nt: TGTGCCAGCAGCGAGTCCGGGACAGCTAATGAAAAACTGTTTTTT; cdr3_aa: CASSESGTANEKLFF
d_call: TRBD2; v_call: TRBV7-8; clone_size: once; j_call: TRBJ2-3; cdr3_nt: TGTGCCAGCAGACAAAGCGTGGGGCTAGCGGGAGGAAACACAGATACGCAGTATTTT; cdr3_aa: CASRQSVGLAGGNTDTQYF
d_call: .; v_call: TRBV7-9; clone_size: many; j_call: TRBJ1-2; cdr3_nt: TGTGCCAGCAGCCTCGGACAGTCTAACTATGGCTACACCTTC; cdr3_aa: CASSLGQSNYGYTF
d_call: .; v_call: TRBV5-4; clone_size: .; j_call: TRBJ2-1; cdr3_nt: TGTGCCAGCAGCCTTGATGGCCACAACAATGAGCAGTTCTTC; cdr3_aa: CASSLDGHNNEQFF
d_call: TRBD2; v_call: TRBV3-1/TRBV3-2; clone_size: .; j_call: TRBJ2-1; cdr3_nt: TGTGCCAGCAGCCACGTCCTAGCGGGAGGGCCTGATGAGCAGTTCTTC; cdr3_aa: CASSHVLAGGPDEQFF
d_call: TRBD1; v_call: TRBV9; clone_size: many; j_call: TRBJ1-5; cdr3_nt: TGTGCCAGCAGCGGACAGGGGGAACGGGGACAGCCCCAGCATTTT; cdr3_aa: CASSGQGERGQPQHF
d_call: .; v_call: TRBV5-1; clone_size: .; j_call: TRBJ1-2; cdr3_nt: TGCGCCAGCAGCTACCCGCAGCCAGGGGATGGCTACACCTTC; cdr3_aa: CASSYPQPGDGYTF
d_call: TRBD2; v_call: TRBV7-3; clone_size: .; j_call: TRBJ2-1; cdr3_nt: TGTGCCAGCAGCTCGGGACTAGCGGGGGGGCCCTGGAATGAGCAGTTCTTC; cdr3_aa: CASSSGLAGGPWNEQFF
d_call: TRBD1; v_call: TRBV28; clone_size: .; j_call: TRBJ1-1; cdr3_nt: TGTGCCAGCAGGATCCGAGGACAGGGAAGCACTGAAGCTTTCTTT; cdr3_aa: CASRIRGQGSTEAFF
d_call: TRBD2; v_call: TRBV7-8; clone_size: .; j_call: TRBJ2-5; cdr3_nt: TGTGCCAGCAGCTCTCGTCCGGGCGGGGGGCCCGAAGAGACCCAGTACTTC; cdr3_aa: CASSSRPGGGPEETQYF
d_call: TRBD1; v_call: TRBV24-1; clone_size: .; j_call: TRBJ2-3; cdr3_nt: TGTGCCACCAGTGATCCCACCGGGACAGGGGGCGATACGCAGTATTTT; cdr3_aa: CATSDPTGTGGDTQYF
d_call: TRBD1; v_call: TRBV5-1; clone_size: .; j_call: TRBJ2-5; cdr3_nt: TGCGCCAGCAGCTTGGGGCAGGGGGTACCCGAGACCCAGTACTTC; cdr3_aa: CASSLGQGVPETQYF
d_call: TRBD1; v_call: TRBV19; clone_size: once; j_call: TRBJ1-1; cdr3_nt: TGTGCCAGTATGGCGGGAAGGGGGCAGATGAACACTGAAGCTTTCTTT; cdr3_aa: CASMAGRGQMNTEAFF
d_call: .; v_call: TRBV6-5; clone_size: .; j_call: TRBJ2-7; cdr3_nt: TGTGCCAGCAGTTCGGGGACTGGAGTTTACGAGCAGTACTTC; cdr3_aa: CASSSGTGVYEQYF
d_call: TRBD2; v_call: TRBV2; clone_size: .; j_call: TRBJ2-7; cdr3_nt: TGTGCCAGCAGTGGACTAGCGGGGAGCTCCGAGCAGTACTTC; cdr3_aa: CASSGLAGSSEQYF
d_call: TRBD1; v_call: TRBV28; clone_size: .; j_call: TRBJ1-1; cdr3_nt: TGTGCCAGCAGTTTTCCGGGACAGGGGGGAAGGGCTTTCTTT; cdr3_aa: CASSFPGQGGRAFF
d_call: TRBD2; v_call: TRBV27; clone_size: .; j_call: TRBJ2-2; cdr3_nt: TGTGCCAGCAGTTTCCGACTAGCGGGCTACACCGGGGAGCTGTTTTTT; cdr3_aa: CASSFRLAGYTGELFF
d_call: TRBD2; v_call: TRBV5-8; clone_size: .; j_call: TRBJ2-5; cdr3_nt: TGTGCCAGCAGCTTAGGACTAGCTGAGGGAGAGACCCAGTACTTC; cdr3_aa: CASSLGLAEGETQYF
d_call: .; v_call: TRBV2; clone_size: .; j_call: TRBJ2-4; cdr3_nt: TGTGCCAGCAGTGAACAGTTGGGCGAAAACATTCAGTACTTC; cdr3_aa: CASSEQLGENIQYF
d_call: TRBD1; v_call: TRBV28; clone_size: .; j_call: TRBJ2-1; cdr3_nt: TGTGCCAGCAGACCTCGAGGGAGCCGGGACAGGAGGGACTATGAGCAGTTCTTC; cdr3_aa: CASRPRGSRDRRDYEQFF
d_call: TRBD1; v_call: TRBV5-4; clone_size: few; j_call: TRBJ1-2; cdr3_nt: TGTGCCAGCAGCTTACCCGGGACAGGGGGCTATGGCTACACCTTC; cdr3_aa: CASSLPGTGGYGYTF
d_call: TRBD1; v_call: TRBV28; clone_size: many; j_call: TRBJ1-2; cdr3_nt: TGTGCCAGCGGGCCTACCGGGACAGGAGACTATGGCTACACCTTC; cdr3_aa: CASGPTGTGDYGYTF
d_call: .; v_call: TRBV11-2; clone_size: .; j_call: TRBJ1-2; cdr3_nt: TGTGCCAGCAGCTTATTTCCGGGTGATGGCTACACCTTC; cdr3_aa: CASSLFPGDGYTF
d_call: TRBD1; v_call: TRBV3-1/TRBV3-2; clone_size: .; j_call: TRBJ2-5; cdr3_nt: TGTGCCAGCAGTCAGGACAGGGGGCGCGAGACCCAGTACTTC; cdr3_aa: CASSQDRGRETQYF
d_call: .; v_call: TRBV5-1; clone_size: .; j_call: TRBJ1-3; cdr3_nt: TGCGCCAGCAGCTTAGACATAATATCTGGAAACACCATATATTTT; cdr3_aa: CASSLDIISGNTIYF
d_call: TRBD2; v_call: TRBV19; clone_size: .; j_call: TRBJ2-3; cdr3_nt: TGTGCCAGTAGTACCCTCGGGGGGGGCAGGGGCACAGATACGCAGTATTTT; cdr3_aa: CASSTLGGGRGTDTQYF
d_call: TRBD1; v_call: TRBV19; clone_size: once; j_call: TRBJ1-5; cdr3_nt: TGTGCCAGTAGCAACCCTGGGGCAGGGGGCTTCTATAGCAATCAGCCCCAGCATTTT; cdr3_aa: CASSNPGAGGFYSNQPQHF
d_call: .; v_call: TRBV11-3; clone_size: few; j_call: TRBJ1-3; cdr3_nt: TGTGCCAGCAGCCCGAGGGCGACGTACTCTGGAAACACCATATATTTT; cdr3_aa: CASSPRATYSGNTIYF
d_call: TRBD2; v_call: TRBV28; clone_size: once; j_call: TRBJ2-7; cdr3_nt: TGTGCCAGCAGTTTTCCCCTAGCGGGAGCGGAGTACGAGCAGTACTTC; cdr3_aa: CASSFPLAGAEYEQYF
d_call: TRBD1; v_call: TRBV2; clone_size: .; j_call: TRBJ2-3; cdr3_nt: TGTGCCAGCAGTGGGGACAGGGGAGTTCGTGGTACGCAGTATTTT; cdr3_aa: CASSGDRGVRGTQYF
d_call: TRBD2; v_call: TRBV14; clone_size: .; j_call: TRBJ2-1; cdr3_nt: TGTGCCAGCAGCCAGCCGGGACTAGCGGTTGAGCAGTTCTTC; cdr3_aa: CASSQPGLAVEQFF
d_call: .; v_call: TRBV19; clone_size: .; j_call: TRBJ2-1; cdr3_nt: TGTGCCAGTAGTTTGGACACACCTGAGCAGTTCTTC; cdr3_aa: CASSLDTPEQFF
d_call: .; v_call: TRBV9; clone_size: once; j_call: TRBJ1-3; cdr3_nt: TGTGCCAGCAGCGCAGAGGCCCCTGGAAACACCATATATTTT; cdr3_aa: CASSAEAPGNTIYF
d_call: TRBD2; v_call: TRBV7-9; clone_size: .; j_call: TRBJ2-3; cdr3_nt: TGTGCCAGCAGCTCTAGCGGGAGGGTTACAGATACGCAGTATTTT; cdr3_aa: CASSSSGRVTDTQYF
d_call: .; v_call: TRBV19; clone_size: .; j_call: TRBJ2-1; cdr3_nt: TGTGCCAGTAGTCAACGGGCGGGGAGGTCCCCCCATGAGCAGTTCTTC; cdr3_aa: CASSQRAGRSPHEQFF
d_call: TRBD1; v_call: TRBV5-1; clone_size: few; j_call: TRBJ1-1; cdr3_nt: TGCGCCAGCAGCTTCGGGACAGCGGTACTCACTGAAGCTTTCTTT; cdr3_aa: CASSFGTAVLTEAFF
d_call: .; v_call: TRBV11-2; clone_size: once; j_call: TRBJ1-2; cdr3_nt: TGTGCCAGCAACCCCCTACAGCTTAACTATGGCTACACCTTC; cdr3_aa: CASNPLQLNYGYTF
d_call: TRBD1; v_call: TRBV28; clone_size: .; j_call: TRBJ2-7; cdr3_nt: TGTGCCAGCAGTTACCCGGGACAGGAGCCTTCCTACGAGCAGTACTTC; cdr3_aa: CASSYPGQEPSYEQYF
d_call: .; v_call: TRBV19; clone_size: .; j_call: TRBJ2-2; cdr3_nt: TGTGCCAGTAGTACCAGGGGAAGCACCGGGGAGCTGTTTTTT; cdr3_aa: CASSTRGSTGELFF
d_call: .; v_call: TRBV10-3; clone_size: .; j_call: TRBJ2-7; cdr3_nt: TGTGCCATCAGTGAGTCGAATGACAGATTCTCCTACGAGCAGTACTTC; cdr3_aa: CAISESNDRFSYEQYF